Shown below are 27 T cell receptor beta chains from a single sample sequenced in a study of shared clonotypes between healthy human individuals. The naive CD8 population came from CD45RO-negative cells selected for CCR7, without terminally differentiated effector memory CD45RA+ cells. The protocol was immunoSEQ multiplex PCR, while the TCRdb copy is restricted to in-frame clones and leaves out a portion. The sample records about 2.2 million clones, 93% being singletons. Material for sequencing was naive CD8+ T cells from PBMCs. All receptors derive from a man younger than 35 in good health. Some clones in this sample may be carry-over from other donors' samples.

The rearrangement joins TRBV25-1 to TRBJ2-2; D is perhaps TRBD1 (6 bases). The CDR3 has 15 residues. The V end lost 5 bases, the J end lost 2 bases, and 12 bases lay between the germline ends. In germline, CDR1 is MGHDK, CDR2 SYGVNS. In nucleotides, the CDR3 is TGTGCCAGCAGTCCAGTCAGGGGTAACACCGGGGAGCTGTTTTTT. Its translation is CASSPVRGNTGELFF.

The chain links TRBV5-1 to TRBJ2-7, with 7 nucleotides matching TRBD2. The J segment lost 2 bases and the V segment lost 5 bases, leaving 10 bases of the junction unmatched. The CDR3 runs to 15 residues. Germline V gene lookup returns CDR1 SGHRS and CDR2 YFSETQ. CDR3 sequence: CASRLGDGRTYEQYF. In DNA, the CDR3 is TGCGCCAGCAGGCTTGGAGACGGGAGGACCTACGAGCAGTACTTC.

The chain uses TRBV7-9 and TRBJ2-2; 7 bases map to TRBD2. Germline values: CDR1 SEHNR, CDR2 FQNEAQ (reference sequence). The CDR3 loop spans 16 amino acids. The ends lost 1 base at V and 7 bases at J; junction bases unmatched: 9. CDR3 DNA: TGTGCCAGCAGCTTAGGGACTAGGGAGTGGATCGGGGAGCTGTTTTTT. Protein: CASSLGTREWIGELFF. Variable domain in full (rest from reference TRBV7-9 and TRBJ2-2): DTGVSQNPRHKITKRGQNVTFRCDPISEHNRLYWYRQTLGQGPEFLTYFQNEAQLEKSRLLSDRFSAERPKGSFSTLEIQRTEQGDSAMYLCASSLGTREWIGELFFGEGSRLTVL.

The chain couples TRBV5-6 to TRBJ2-7; TRBD1 might be the D (5 bases). The CDR3 length is 13 residues. Trimming shortened V by 3 bases and J by 7 bases, and 14 bases separated the two germline ends. The V gene's germline CDR1 is SGHDT and CDR2 YYEEEE. The CDR3 spells CASSWRRAVEQYF. The CDR3 DNA reads as TGTGCCAGCAGCTGGCGCAGGGCCGTTGAGCAGTACTTC.

The rearrangement links TRBV7-9 to TRBJ2-1; 10 bases match TRBD2. Trimming took 5 bases from V and 2 from J; bases not matched to a gene: 6. The CDR3 totals 16 residues. CDR1 is SEHNR, CDR2 FQNEAQ, per germline (reference sequence). Here the CDR3 DNA reads TGTGCCAGCAGCCAATTGACTAGCGGGCCCTACAATGAGCAGTTCTTC. Translated: CASSQLTSGPYNEQFF.

The chain employs TRBV27 and TRBJ1-5; perhaps TRBD1 as D (6 bases). The CDR3 sequence is 14 residues long. The germline V and J ends were trimmed by 5 bases and 6 bases, with 14 bases remaining between them. Germline V gene lookup returns CDR1 MNHEY and CDR2 SMNVEV (reference sequence). Here the CDR3 reads CASSPVQGIQPQHF. The CDR3 DNA reads TGTGCCAGCAGTCCCGTACAGGGTATTCAGCCCCAGCATTTT.

J is TRBJ2-5 and V is TRBV5-6; 9 nucleotides agree with TRBD2. The CDR3 totals 18 residues. Per germline, CDR1 SGHDT and CDR2 YYEEEE. V lost 0 bases, J lost 4 bases, and 13 bases stayed unmatched. CDR3 DNA: TGTGCCAGCAGCTTGGAGTCTGCGGGAGGGCCTCGTGGAGAGACCCAGTACTTC. Translation gives CASSLESAGGPRGETQYF.

This rearrangement joins TRBV6-5 to TRBJ1-1, with D maybe TRBD1 (5 bases). The CDR3 loop spans 13 amino acids. V gave up 5 bases and J gave up 4 bases, with 11 bases separating them. The germline gives CDR1 MNHEY, CDR2 SVGAGI. In DNA form, the CDR3 reads TGTGCCAGCAGTCCCGGACACCTCACTGAAGCTTTCTTT. Protein product: CASSPGHLTEAFF.

V and J are TRBV27 and TRBJ2-3, with unresolved D. V lost 2 bases and J lost 2, with 8 bases in between. Looked up from germline, CDR1 is MNHEY and CDR2 is SMNVEV (reference sequence). The CDR3 is made up of 14 amino acids. The CDR3 sequence: CASSLVRATDTQYF. As DNA, the CDR3 is TGTGCCAGCAGTTTAGTAAGGGCCACAGATACGCAGTATTTT.

The chain carries TRBV4-3 and TRBJ1-4; 10 bases agree with TRBD1. Trimming at V came to 0 bases and at J to 5 bases, leaving 6 bases not matched to a gene. CDR3 length equals 17 residues. Germline V gene lookup returns CDR1 LGHNA and CDR2 YSLEER. CDR3 in DNA: TGCGCCAGCAGCCAAGACTCAGGGACAGGGGTAAATGAAAAACTGTTTTTT. Amino acid sequence: CASSQDSGTGVNEKLFF.

The gene calls are TRBV7-2 and TRBJ1-2; 8 positions match TRBD1. Germline CDR1 is SGHTA and CDR2 is FQGNSA. Losses at the gene ends were 6 bases for V and 4 bases for J; bases not matched to a gene: 7. The CDR3 totals 14 residues. The CDR3 region is CASRDRGGFYGYTF. For the CDR3, the DNA is TGTGCCAGCAGAGACAGGGGCGGATTCTATGGCTACACCTTC.

The chain couples TRBV10-3 to TRBJ1-1; D is perhaps TRBD1 (6 bases). The CDR3 runs to 14 residues. The V gene's germline CDR1 is ENHRY and CDR2 SYGVKD. Trimming took 4 bases from V and 7 from J, leaving 16 bases between them. CDR3 in DNA: TGTGCCATCAGTGGAGGGGACAATGGCTTTGAAGCTTTCTTT. Its protein product is CAISGGDNGFEAFF.

This clone was picked up one time. A much more abundant neighbour one base away suggests this may be a read error. Other DNA sequences in the sample encode the same CDR3. The V gene is TRBV27, the J gene TRBJ2-7; no reliable D call. The germline V gene has CDR1 MNHEY and CDR2 SMNVEV (reference sequence). This CDR3 region has 13 residues. Trimming removed 2 bases at V and 0 bases at J, with 5 bases between. The CDR3 here is CASSLGRSYEQYF. The CDR3 nucleotides read TGTGCCAGCAGTTTAGGCCGCTCCTACGAGCAGTACTTC.

This chain links TRBV5-6 with TRBJ2-2; 11 bases match TRBD2. The ends lost 4 bases at V and 7 bases at J; junction bases unmatched: 9. The germline gives CDR1 SGHDT, CDR2 YYEEEE. This CDR3 has 16 residues. CDR3 region: CASSGDSGRASGELFF. For the CDR3, the DNA is TGTGCCAGCAGCGGGGATAGCGGGAGGGCCAGCGGGGAGCTGTTTTTT.

V and J are TRBV9 and TRBJ2-2; possible D gene TRBD1, 6 bases. V gave up 3 bases and J gave up 5 bases, with 17 bases separating them. Germline CDR1 SGDLS, CDR2 YYNGEE. The CDR3 runs to 16 residues. The CDR3 DNA sequence: TGTGCCAGCAGCGCCCAAGGGGGTGTGGAAACCGGGGAGCTGTTTTTT. It specifies CASSAQGGVETGELFF. The full variable domain, rest sourced from reference TRBV9 and TRBJ2-2, is DSGVTQTPKHLITATGQRVTLRCSPRSGDLSVYWYQQSLDQGLQFLIQYYNGEERAKGNILERFSAQQFPDLHSELNLSSLELGDSALYFCASSAQGGVETGELFFGEGSRLTVL.

The gene calls are TRBV5-4 and TRBJ1-1; TRBD1 is a possible D gene (5 bases). Germline CDR1 is SGHNT and CDR2 is YYREEE (reference sequence). This CDR3 is built from 15 residues. Between the trimmed V and J ends, which lost 0 bases and 5 bases, there was a span of 14 bases. The chain's CDR3 is CASSLAAGGSTEAFF. The CDR3 DNA reads as TGTGCCAGCAGCTTGGCCGCGGGGGGGTCGACTGAAGCTTTCTTT.

V gene TRBV5-1 combines with J gene TRBJ2-7, with TRBD2 matching 8 bases. This CDR3 region has 15 residues. The trim removed 0 bases at V and 2 bases at J, leaving 4 bases unmatched. Germline V CDR1 and CDR2: SGHRS, YFSETQ. CDR3 loop: CASSLAGGLAYEQYF. The DNA for the CDR3 is TGCGCCAGCAGCTTGGCGGGGGGACTAGCCTACGAGCAGTACTTC.

The chain has TRBV19 and TRBJ2-3, with D uncertain. The V gene lost 2 bases and the J gene lost 2 bases, with 8 bases spanning the gap. CDR1 and CDR2 from the germline V gene are LNHDA and SQIVND (reference sequence). This CDR3 spans 14 amino acids. The CDR3: CASSIPRSTDTQYF. The CDR3 DNA reads TGTGCCAGTAGTATACCCAGGTCCACAGATACGCAGTATTTT.

J is TRBJ2-7 and V is TRBV7-9, with D unresolved. Trimming cost V 5 bases and J 1 base, with 12 bases left between them. The germline V gene encodes CDR1 SEHNR and CDR2 FQNEAQ (reference sequence). This CDR3 has 14 amino acids. The CDR3 DNA reads TGTGCCAGCAGCGCGGACGGACCTTCCTACGAGCAGTACTTC. Translated: CASSADGPSYEQYF.

V and J are TRBV28 and TRBJ2-7; D possibly corresponds to TRBD2 (6 bases). Germline V gene sequence: CDR1 MDHEN, CDR2 SYDVKM. This CDR3 is 15 amino acids long. V was trimmed by 6 bases and J by 3 bases, leaving 18 bases between them. For the CDR3, the DNA is TGTGCCAGCAGGCCTCTGGCGGGGTCCCTCTACGAGCAGTACTTC. Its translation: CASRPLAGSLYEQYF.

Concerning this clone: Other DNA sequences within the sample encode an identical CDR3. DNA of the CDR3: TGTGCCAGTAGTATTCTAGCGGGAGTTAATGAGCAGTTCTTC. Its protein product is CASSILAGVNEQFF. The chain couples TRBV19 to TRBJ2-1, with 10 bases aligning to TRBD2. The length of the CDR3 is 14 residues. In germline, CDR1 is LNHDA, CDR2 SQIVND (reference sequence). With V trimmed by 3 bases and J by 7 bases, 3 bases remained unmatched.

V usage is TRBV9 and J usage is TRBJ2-3; TRBD1 aligns across 7 bases. The CDR3 extends over 16 amino acids. Per germline, CDR1 SGDLS and CDR2 YYNGEE. V shed 3 bases and J 0 bases; nucleotides not matched to a gene: 7. This chain's CDR3 is CASSARGQHSTDTQYF. CDR3 nucleotide sequence: TGTGCCAGCAGCGCAAGGGGACAGCATAGCACAGATACGCAGTATTTT.

V and J are TRBV7-9 and TRBJ2-5, with TRBD1 as a possible D gene (5 bases). Germline CDR1 and CDR2: SEHNR and FQNEAQ (reference sequence). V was cut by 4 bases and J by 0 bases, with 9 bases left in between. The CDR3 is made up of 14 amino acids. In DNA, the CDR3 is TGTGCCAGCAGCTGGCGACAGTACCAAGAGACCCAGTACTTC. Amino acid sequence: CASSWRQYQETQYF.

The chain employs TRBV4-3 and TRBJ2-1; TRBD1 might be the D (6 bases). The V and J ends lost 0 bases and 4 bases respectively, with 16 bases between them. The CDR3 spans 17 residues. Germline lookup yields CDR1 LGHNA and CDR2 YSLEER. CDR3 sequence: CASSQDLRRQEYNEQFF. Written as DNA, the CDR3 is TGCGCCAGCAGCCAAGATTTGCGGCGACAGGAGTACAATGAGCAGTTCTTC.

V and J are TRBV4-1 and TRBJ1-2; unclear D gene. CDR1 and CDR2 (germline): MGHRA, YSYEKL. CDR3 length: 14 amino acids. Trimming took 1 base from V and 2 from J, leaving 8 bases between them. The CDR3 DNA sequence: TGCGCCAGCAGCCAAGCAGACAACAACTATGGCTACACCTTC. Amino acids: CASSQADNNYGYTF.

This clone was counted only a few times. The chain is built from TRBV10-2 and TRBJ1-4, with D possibly matching TRBD1 (6 bases). This CDR3 spans 14 amino acids. Germline CDR1 is WSHSY and CDR2 is SAAADI. Deletions cut 6 bases from V and 10 bases from J, with 18 bases between. This CDR3 is CASSPPGGEGKLFF. The DNA of the CDR3 is TGCGCCAGCAGCCCCCCCGGGGGCGAGGGAAAACTGTTTTTT.

V and J are TRBV28 and TRBJ2-3, with 7 positions matching TRBD2. The CDR3 consists of 15 residues. J lost 4 bases, V lost 8 bases, and 12 bases had no gene match. Germline V CDR1 and CDR2: MDHEN, SYDVKM. Written as DNA, the CDR3 is TGTGCCAGCCTTGTAGGAAGCGGGATATCAGATACGCAGTATTTT. This codes for CASLVGSGISDTQYF.